This is a list of T cell receptor beta chains from one sample in a study of control samples from healthy donors and cancer patients. Sequencing was performed with immunoSEQ multiplex PCR; in TCRdb, only in-frame clones are kept and a portion is missing. The sample lists around 200,000 clones; about 93% were seen once. The sequencing input was blood. These receptors came from a man aged 18 to 29 in good health. Both conserved end residues are part of each CDR3. The D gene is left open where the match is weak. Some rows have no size entry. The others give once, few or many, or a class for an expanded clone.

>TRBV6-5|.|TRBJ1-5|TRBD1
CASNRGRWGNQPQHF
TGTGCCAGCAACAGGGGGCGTTGGGGCAATCAGCCCCAGCATTTT
>TRBV19|.|TRBJ1-1|TRBD1
CASSTLSGQVNTEAFF
TGTGCCAGTAGTACCCTCTCTGGACAGGTGAACACTGAAGCTTTCTTT
>TRBV5-1|.|TRBJ1-3|.
CASSLERGEGNTIYF
TGCGCCAGCAGCTTGGAGAGGGGGGAAGGAAACACCATATATTTT
>TRBV27|.|TRBJ1-6|TRBD1
CASSWTGGGGLPLHF
TGTGCCAGCAGTTGGACAGGGGGGGGTGGGCTACCCCTCCACTTT
>TRBV3-1/TRBV3-2|once|TRBJ2-7|.
CASSLTTDEQYF
TGTGCCAGCAGTCTTACGACAGACGAGCAGTACTTC
>TRBV6-1|.|TRBJ2-5|.
CASSEWTAVQETQYF
TGTGCCAGCAGTGAATGGACGGCCGTCCAAGAGACCCAGTACTTC
>TRBV28|.|TRBJ1-1|.
CASTSHGGNTEAFF
TGTGCCAGCACTTCTCATGGCGGGAACACTGAAGCTTTCTTT
>TRBV19|.|TRBJ2-7|.
CASSIRGASSYEQYF
TGTGCCAGTAGTATAAGGGGGGCTTCTTCCTACGAGCAGTACTTC
>TRBV18|.|TRBJ1-1|TRBD1
CASSPGDSDTEAFF
TGTGCCAGCTCACCTGGGGACAGCGACACTGAAGCTTTCTTT
>TRBV12-3/TRBV12-4|.|TRBJ1-1|.
CASSFRVWTEAFF
TGTGCCAGCAGTTTCAGGGTGTGGACTGAAGCTTTCTTT
>TRBV3-1/TRBV3-2|.|TRBJ2-5|.
CASSQLRGTQYF
TGTGCCAGCAGCCAACTAAGGGGGACCCAGTACTTC
>TRBV30|.|TRBJ2-5|TRBD1
CAWSGTGGFVTQYF
TGTGCCTGGAGTGGCACAGGGGGTTTTGTGACCCAGTACTTC
>TRBV4-1|.|TRBJ2-7|TRBD2
CASSQGARGAYEQYF
TGCGCCAGCAGCCAAGGTGCGCGGGGGGCCTACGAGCAGTACTTC
>TRBV4-2|.|TRBJ1-4|.
CASSQENWGSNEKLFF
TGTGCCAGCAGCCAAGAGAATTGGGGCAGTAATGAAAAACTGTTTTTT
>TRBV2|.|TRBJ2-3|TRBD1
CASTISRQGGTDTQYF
TGTGCCAGCACCATCTCCCGACAGGGCGGCACAGATACGCAGTATTTT
>TRBV7-2|.|TRBJ2-5|.
CASSLQGTAQETQYF
TGTGCCAGCAGCTTACAAGGAACCGCCCAAGAGACCCAGTACTTC
>TRBV5-1|.|TRBJ1-6|TRBD1
CASADRGVIGSPLHF
TGCGCCAGTGCGGACAGGGGGGTGATCGGGTCACCCCTCCACTTT
>TRBV5-1|.|TRBJ2-2|TRBD1
CASSLGQGGPGELFF
TGCGCCAGCAGCTTGGGACAGGGGGGGCCCGGGGAGCTGTTTTTT
>TRBV5-4|.|TRBJ2-7|TRBD1
CASSSDRDYEQYF
TGTGCCAGCAGCTCGGACAGGGACTACGAGCAGTACTTC
>TRBV3-1/TRBV3-2|.|TRBJ2-1|TRBD2
CASSPRVWRGGISGEQFF
TGTGCCAGCAGCCCAAGGGTCTGGCGGGGGGGCATATCAGGTGAGCAGTTCTTC
>TRBV29-1|.|TRBJ1-1|.
CSVAPRGLGNTEAFF
TGCAGCGTTGCCCCCCGGGGCTTAGGGAACACTGAAGCTTTCTTT
>TRBV10-3|once|TRBJ2-7|TRBD1
CAISPSGQGGLGGQYF
TGTGCCATCAGCCCATCCGGACAGGGTGGCTTGGGCGGGCAGTACTTC
>TRBV6-1|.|TRBJ2-4|.
CASSEARTELAKNIQYF
TGTGCCAGCAGTGAAGCAAGGACAGAGCTAGCCAAAAACATTCAGTACTTC
>TRBV15|.|TRBJ1-6|TRBD1
CATSSTGASSYNSPLHF
TGTGCCACCAGCTCGACAGGGGCAAGCTCCTATAATTCACCCCTCCACTTT
>TRBV7-9|.|TRBJ2-1|.
CASRTETYNEQFF
TGTGCCAGCAGGACTGAAACCTACAATGAGCAGTTCTTC
>TRBV5-1|once|TRBJ1-1|TRBD1
CASSLTGGTEAFF
TGCGCCAGCAGCTTGACAGGGGGCACTGAAGCTTTCTTT
>TRBV6-5|.|TRBJ1-1|.
CASSYSWQAMNTEAFF
TGTGCCAGCAGTTACTCGTGGCAGGCCATGAACACTGAAGCTTTCTTT
>TRBV5-1|.|TRBJ2-1|TRBD2
CASSLALGLAVSLFF
TGCGCCAGCAGCTTGGCCTTGGGACTAGCGGTGTCTCTGTTCTTC
>TRBV6-1|.|TRBJ1-5|.
CASSEEEWGKNQPQHF
TGTGCCAGCAGTGAAGAAGAGTGGGGGAAGAATCAGCCCCAGCATTTT
>TRBV3-1/TRBV3-2|.|TRBJ2-1|.
CASSQDRGANEQFF
TGTGCCAGCAGCCAAGACAGGGGAGCCAATGAGCAGTTCTTC
>TRBV4-1|.|TRBJ2-1|TRBD2
CASRLASGGYNEQFF
TGCGCCAGCAGATTAGCTAGCGGGGGCTACAATGAGCAGTTCTTC
>TRBV14|.|TRBJ2-7|TRBD1
CASSQGTGRTYEQYF
TGTGCCAGCAGCCAAGGGACAGGCCGAACCTACGAGCAGTACTTC
>TRBV5-1|.|TRBJ1-1|.
CASSLEQLNTEAFF
TGCGCCAGCAGCTTGGAGCAGCTGAACACTGAAGCTTTCTTT
>TRBV5-8|.|TRBJ1-2|TRBD1
CASSITGVGYGYTF
TGTGCCAGCAGCATCACAGGGGTAGGCTATGGCTACACCTTC
>TRBV9|.|TRBJ2-1|.
CASSVDSSSSYNEQFF
TGTGCCAGCAGCGTAGATAGCTCGAGCTCCTACAATGAGCAGTTCTTC
>TRBV5-6|.|TRBJ2-3|.
CASSLTSSTDTQYF
TGTGCCAGCAGCTTGACTAGTTCCACAGATACGCAGTATTTT
>TRBV19|.|TRBJ2-5|TRBD1
CASSTTGVEETQYF
TGTGCCAGTAGTACTACAGGGGTTGAAGAGACCCAGTACTTC
>TRBV3-1/TRBV3-2|.|TRBJ2-3|.
CASSLSVSTDTQYF
TGTGCCAGCAGCCTATCCGTCAGCACAGATACGCAGTATTTT
>TRBV4-1|.|TRBJ1-1|.
CASSQPGKNTEAFF
TGCGCCAGCAGCCAACCGGGAAAAAACACTGAAGCTTTCTTT
>TRBV6-5|.|TRBJ2-1|.
CASSPSSTYNEQFF
TGTGCCAGCAGTCCTAGCTCAACCTACAATGAGCAGTTCTTC